This T cell receptor (beta chain) stems from a study of shared clonotypes between healthy human individuals. Findings and caveats of the study: Non-shared clonotypes had lower generation probabilities than those shared by all four donors.

As concerns this clone: Its antigen is still unknown.

This table comes from immunoSEQ multiplex PCR, and its TCRdb copy is limited to in-frame clones, with some not included. This sample has 700,000 to 950,000 clones, with around 96% found just once. Trimming pared 10 bases from V and 2 bases from J, leaving 22 bases between. Germline assignment: CDR1 LNHDA and CDR2 SQIVND (reference sequence). This CDR3 region has 16 residues. The naive CD8 fraction comprised CD45RO-negative cells positively selected for CCR7 and excluded terminally differentiated effector memory CD45RA+ cells. The source of this sequence is a young man in good health. The chain uses TRBV19 and TRBJ2-3, with unresolved D. The sample consisted of naive CD8+ T cells sorted from blood. In nucleotides, the CDR3 is TGTGCCACCAAAAGAGTGTCGGAAGGGATCACAGATACGCAGTATTTT. Protein: CATKRVSEGITDTQYF.